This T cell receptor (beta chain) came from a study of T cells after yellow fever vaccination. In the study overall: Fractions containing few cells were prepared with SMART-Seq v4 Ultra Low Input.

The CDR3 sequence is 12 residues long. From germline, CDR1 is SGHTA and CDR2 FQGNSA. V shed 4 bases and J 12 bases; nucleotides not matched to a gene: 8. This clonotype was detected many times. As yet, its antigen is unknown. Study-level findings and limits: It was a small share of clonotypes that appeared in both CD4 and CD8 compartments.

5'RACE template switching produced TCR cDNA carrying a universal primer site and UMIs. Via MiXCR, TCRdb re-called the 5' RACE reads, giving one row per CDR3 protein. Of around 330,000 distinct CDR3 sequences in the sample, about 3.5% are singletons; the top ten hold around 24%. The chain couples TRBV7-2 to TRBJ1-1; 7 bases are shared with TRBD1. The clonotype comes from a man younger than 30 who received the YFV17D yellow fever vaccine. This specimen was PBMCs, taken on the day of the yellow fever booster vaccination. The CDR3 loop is CASSSDRDKTFF. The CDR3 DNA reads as TGTGCCAGCAGCTCCGACAGGGACAAGACTTTCTTT.